A selection of T cell receptor beta chains follows, all from one sample in a study of T cell responses to AZD1222 COVID-19 vaccine. The assay was immunoSEQ multiplex PCR, and TCRdb's table has in-frame clones only and misses some. Of some 86,000 clones in the sample, approximately 80% were seen once. The sequencing here drew on peripheral blood, taken on day 0 of AZD1222 vaccination. The source is an adult in good health. Both conserved end residues are part of each CDR3. The D gene is left open where the match is weak. Clone size is stated in some rows and not others, as once, few, many or a class when expanded.

cdr3_nt cdr3_aa clone_size j_call d_call v_call
TGTGCCAGCAGCCCGCGATCGGCGATGTATGAAAAACTGTTTTTT CASSPRSAMYEKLFF few TRBJ1-4 - TRBV3-1/TRBV3-2
TGTGCCAGCAGCTTAGCGTACAGTCGACTCGATGAGCAGTTCTTC CASSLAYSRLDEQFF - TRBJ2-1 - TRBV7-9
TGTGCCAGCAGCACGAGCGGGTACACCATATATTTT CASSTSGYTIYF few TRBJ1-3 - TRBV11-2
TGTGCCAGCTCACCAGGGAGCAGCTCCTACGAGCAGTACTTC CASSPGSSSYEQYF - TRBJ2-7 - TRBV18
TGTGCCAGCAGTCCGTCTCGATACAATGAGCAGTTCTTC CASSPSRYNEQFF once TRBJ2-1 - TRBV6-5
TGTGCCAGCAGCTTGGGGCCGGACAGCCAAGAGACCCAGTACTTC CASSLGPDSQETQYF - TRBJ2-5 - TRBV5-4
TGCGCCAGTCAACAGGGACTCTGGGGTGGCCAAGAGACCCAGTACTTC CASQQGLWGGQETQYF - TRBJ2-5 - TRBV10-2
TGTGCCAGCAGCAGAGACAGGGCTAACACCGGGGAGCTGTTTTTT CASSRDRANTGELFF - TRBJ2-2 TRBD1 TRBV7-8
TGTGCCAGCAGCTTAAGGGACAGGGGCGCTAGCTACTTC CASSLRDRGASYF once TRBJ2-7 TRBD1 TRBV13
TGCGCCAGCAGCCCCGAGGGGGGCTTTAACTACAATGAGCAGTTCTTC CASSPEGGFNYNEQFF - TRBJ2-1 - TRBV5-1
TGCGCCACCGCCAAGGGGGCTGGCACTGAAGCTTTCTTT CATAKGAGTEAFF - TRBJ1-1 TRBD1 TRBV5-1
TGCGCCAGCAGCCTTGGAGAGGGGGGGAGCGAGCAGTACTTC CASSLGEGGSEQYF few TRBJ2-7 - TRBV5-1
TGTGCCAGTAGTATAACAGTGAACACTGAAGCTTTCTTT CASSITVNTEAFF few TRBJ1-1 - TRBV19
TGTGCCAGCAGTCTTAGACCGGGACAGGCCTACGAGCAGTACTTC CASSLRPGQAYEQYF - TRBJ2-7 TRBD1 TRBV27
TGTGCCAGTAGTGCCCTGGGGTTATATTCTGGGGAGGGGACAGTGCCAGGGAACATTCAGTACTTC CASSALGLYSGEGTVPGNIQYF - TRBJ2-4 - TRBV19
TGTGCCAGCAGTTCCCGACTAGCCAAAAACATTCAGTACTTC CASSSRLAKNIQYF - TRBJ2-4 - TRBV6-5
TGTGCCAGCAGCCAAGTGCCAGGGAACCACGAGCAGTACTTC CASSQVPGNHEQYF - TRBJ2-7 - TRBV3-1/TRBV3-2
TGTGCCAGCAGCCCTTACGGGACAGGGGCCGGAAACACCATATATTTT CASSPYGTGAGNTIYF - TRBJ1-3 TRBD1 TRBV14
TGTGCCGCGGGGTGGAATCTCGAAAAACTGTTTTTT CAAGWNLEKLFF - TRBJ1-4 - TRBV28
TGTGCCAGCAGCTTCGGAGGGGGCACAGATACGCAGTATTTT CASSFGGGTDTQYF - TRBJ2-3 - TRBV14
TGTGCCAGCAGTTTGGGGCGGAGGGATAACTATGGCTACACCTTC CASSLGRRDNYGYTF - TRBJ1-2 - TRBV28
TGTGCCAGCAGTAATAAAAATCAGCCCCAGCATTTT CASSNKNQPQHF once TRBJ1-5 - TRBV6-5
TGTGCCAGCAGCTTAGGGGAGGGGGCGTCCTACACCTTC CASSLGEGASYTF - TRBJ1-2 TRBD1 TRBV7-9
TGTGCCAGCAGTCTGGGACAGCAGAACACTGAAGCTTTCTTT CASSLGQQNTEAFF - TRBJ1-1 TRBD1 TRBV28
TGTGCCAGCAGCTTGAGACGTAGGGAGGGCGGCTACACCTTC CASSLRRREGGYTF - TRBJ1-2 - TRBV5-6
TGTGCCAGCAGTCCCGCCAGGTCGGACACTGAAGCTTTCTTT CASSPARSDTEAFF - TRBJ1-1 - TRBV3-1/TRBV3-2
TGCGCCAGCAGCATAGCGGGAGGGTCCTACGAGCAGTACTTC CASSIAGGSYEQYF - TRBJ2-7 TRBD2 TRBV5-1
TGTGCCAGCAGTTTTCAGAACAGGGGTGGCTACACCTTC CASSFQNRGGYTF once TRBJ1-2 TRBD1 TRBV12-3/TRBV12-4
TGTGCCAGTCGAAGGGACTTCGGGGACCCTAAATCTAGCGGGGGCTCCTACAATGAGCAGTTCTTC CASRRDFGDPKSSGGSYNEQFF - TRBJ2-1 TRBD2 TRBV18
TGCGCCAGCAGCTTGGATGGGGGGCCAGGCTACACCTTC CASSLDGGPGYTF - TRBJ1-2 - TRBV5-1
TGTGCCAGCAGCCTAACGGGGTTCGATCAGCCCCAGCATTTT CASSLTGFDQPQHF - TRBJ1-5 - TRBV5-8
TGTGCCAGTAGTCGCGTCAGCTCCTATAATTCACCCCTCCACTTT CASSRVSSYNSPLHF - TRBJ1-6 - TRBV19
TGTGCCAGCAGCAGAACCTTACAGGGTGATAAGGGGAACACTGAAGCTTTCTTT CASSRTLQGDKGNTEAFF once TRBJ1-1 - TRBV21-1
TGCGCCAGCAGCGCGGGACAGGAGTTCTATGGCTACACCTTC CASSAGQEFYGYTF few TRBJ1-2 TRBD1 TRBV5-1
TGTGCCAGCAGTCAACGGGTAGGGACCCAAGAGACCCAGTACTTC CASSQRVGTQETQYF once TRBJ2-5 - TRBV6-5
TGTGCCAGCAGTGAAGCGCGGGATAGGATCTATGGCTACACCTTC CASSEARDRIYGYTF few TRBJ1-2 - TRBV2
TGTGCCAGCAGCTTGGGAAGGGATAGACCTAACTATGGCTACACCTTC CASSLGRDRPNYGYTF once TRBJ1-2 - TRBV5-4
TGCGCCAGCAGCTCTGGAGAGGGGGGCAATCAGCCCCAGCATTTT CASSSGEGGNQPQHF - TRBJ1-5 - TRBV5-1
TGTGCCAGCAGCGTAGGACAGATTCAGTACTTC CASSVGQIQYF - TRBJ2-4 - TRBV9
TGCGCCAGCAGCCGCGCCGGGACAGGGGATAATTCACCCCTCCACTTT CASSRAGTGDNSPLHF few TRBJ1-6 TRBD1 TRBV5-1
TGTGCCAGCAGCTTGGCTCCGGGGACTACCACTGAAGCTTTCTTT CASSLAPGTTTEAFF - TRBJ1-1 - TRBV5-6
TGTGCCAGCAGCACAGGGTCTGAGCAGTTCTTC CASSTGSEQFF - TRBJ2-1 - TRBV3-1/TRBV3-2
TGTGCCAGTAGGCCTAATGGCGTTTCCTCTGGAAACACCATATATTTT CASRPNGVSSGNTIYF - TRBJ1-3 - TRBV19
TGTGCCAGCAGTTCCCCCCGGACTGGAAATCAGCCCCAGCATTTT CASSSPRTGNQPQHF few TRBJ1-5 - TRBV21-1
TGTGCCAGTAGTATAGATTTTTGGCGGTCCATGAACACCGGGGAGCTGTTTTTT CASSIDFWRSMNTGELFF - TRBJ2-2 - TRBV19
TGCGCCAGCAGCTCTCAGGGGGACGGAGCGGCCTACGAGCAGTACTTC CASSSQGDGAAYEQYF - TRBJ2-7 TRBD1 TRBV5-1
TGTGCCAGCAGTTCCGCCGCAAGAGCTAAGACTGAAGCTTTCTTT CASSSAARAKTEAFF - TRBJ1-1 - TRBV25-1
TGTGCCAGCAGCCAAACAGGGGGTAACTATGGCTACACCTTC CASSQTGGNYGYTF few TRBJ1-2 TRBD1 TRBV2
TGCGCCAGCAACCGGGACAGGGACACCGGGGAGCTGTTTTTT CASNRDRDTGELFF - TRBJ2-2 TRBD1 TRBV5-1
TGTGCCAGCAGCTTAGTACTAGGATCCCGCTACAATGAGCAGTTCTTC CASSLVLGSRYNEQFF - TRBJ2-1 - TRBV7-9
TGTGCCAGTAGTATCCCTCCTTCGAACACTGAAGCTTTCTTT CASSIPPSNTEAFF - TRBJ1-1 - TRBV19
TGTGCCAGCAGTGAATTCCAGGGGCAGGCCTACAATGAGCAGTTCTTC CASSEFQGQAYNEQFF - TRBJ2-1 - TRBV6-1
TGTGCCAGCAGCCAAGCCCATCTAGCAGGAAACTACGAGCAGTACTTC CASSQAHLAGNYEQYF - TRBJ2-7 - TRBV3-1/TRBV3-2
TGTGCCAGCAGTGAACGGGGCAGGAGCAATGAGCAGTTCTTC CASSERGRSNEQFF - TRBJ2-1 - TRBV6-1
TGTGCCAGCAGCCAAGCCCGAGGACCCTACGAGCAGTACTTC CASSQARGPYEQYF - TRBJ2-7 - TRBV3-1/TRBV3-2